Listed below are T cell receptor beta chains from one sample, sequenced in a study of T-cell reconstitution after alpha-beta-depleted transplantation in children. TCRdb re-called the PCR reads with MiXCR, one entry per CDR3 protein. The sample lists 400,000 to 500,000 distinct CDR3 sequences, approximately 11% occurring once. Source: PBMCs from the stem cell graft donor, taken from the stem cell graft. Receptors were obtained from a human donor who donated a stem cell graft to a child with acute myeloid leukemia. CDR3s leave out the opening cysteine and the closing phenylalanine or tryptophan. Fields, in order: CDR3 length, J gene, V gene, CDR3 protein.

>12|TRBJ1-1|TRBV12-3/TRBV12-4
ASRSQGKFTEAF
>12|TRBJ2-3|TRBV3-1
ASSQATGADTQY
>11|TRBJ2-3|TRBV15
ATSFSGPDTQY
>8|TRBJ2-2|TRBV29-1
SVFTGELF
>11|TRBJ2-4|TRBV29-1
SVGEAGESGQY
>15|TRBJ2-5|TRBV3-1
ASSQDYRGLGQETQY
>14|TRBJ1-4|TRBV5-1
ASSLESDRAHEKLF
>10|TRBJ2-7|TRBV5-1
ASSLSGGEQY
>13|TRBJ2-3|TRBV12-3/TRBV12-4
ASSPSGRSTDTQY
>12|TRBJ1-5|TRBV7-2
ASSLTGYHQPQH
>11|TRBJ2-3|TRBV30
ASGGAAGDTQY
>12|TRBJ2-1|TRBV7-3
ASGYSGGVNEQF
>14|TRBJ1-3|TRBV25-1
ASRGPGRYSGNTIY
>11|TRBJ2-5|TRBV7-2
ASSLPQLETQY
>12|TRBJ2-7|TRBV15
ATSRDKVGYEQY
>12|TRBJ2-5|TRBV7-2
ASSPQTGGETQY
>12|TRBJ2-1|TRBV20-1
SASPGQTGDEQF
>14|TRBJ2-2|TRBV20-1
SARDTSGVNTGELF
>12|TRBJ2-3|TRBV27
ASSLGWGLDTQY
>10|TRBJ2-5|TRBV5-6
ASSLVPGPEY
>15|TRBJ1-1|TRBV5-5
ASSVLVPTKWNTEAF
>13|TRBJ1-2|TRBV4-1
ASSQVRGSNYGYT